Reported below is one T cell receptor (beta chain). Both 60 Vbeta primers and 13 Jbeta primers went into the PCR. Generated by immunoSEQ multiplex PCR, the TCRdb table keeps only in-frame clones and is missing some. This table has 65,000 to 80,000 clones, 79% appearing once. The germline gives CDR1 MDHEN, CDR2 SYDVKM. V lost 4 bases, J lost 5 bases, and 18 bases lay in between. The CDR3 is 17 amino acids. This sample stems from a study of cytomegalovirus exposure and HLA in healthy donors. Specimen: PBMCs. The sequence was collected from a woman in her thirties or forties in good health and CMV-seropositive. The chain combines TRBV28 with TRBJ1-6; TRBD1 is a possible D gene (6 bases). This CDR3 is CASSSWGGPQNNSPLHF. CDR3 coding DNA: TGTGCCAGCAGTTCGTGGGGGGGGCCCCAGAATAATTCACCCCTCCACTTT.